This is a list of T cell receptor beta chains from one sample in a study of vaccination effects on CD4 cells after COVID-19. The antigens for these receptors are not known. TCRdb's table, derived via immunoSEQ multiplex PCR, lists solely in-frame clones and lacks some. The table has tens of thousands of clones, 70% to 80% seen once. This material consisted of CD4+ T cells from PBMCs cultured with HCoV-NL63 spike peptides, taken before COVID-19 vaccination. The receptors stem from a human donor who received a COVID-19 vaccine. Each CDR3 is given without its conserved first and last residue.

V gene,J gene,CDR3 protein
TRBV7-2,TRBJ2-2,ASSFEPTGELF
TRBV18,TRBJ1-1,ASSPMLGVNTEAF
TRBV9,TRBJ2-5,ASSVAGLAGRETQY
TRBV5-1,TRBJ2-3,ASSSSPGSNTDTQY
TRBV5-1,TRBJ2-1,ASSRGQGAVQF
TRBV7-2,TRBJ2-3,ASSLVGSGALTDTQY
TRBV28,TRBJ1-5,ASSLTGQYSNQPQH
TRBV5-4,TRBJ2-2,ASSLQDTGELF
TRBV27,TRBJ2-2,ASSLYNPLAANTGELF
TRBV6-1,TRBJ1-5,ASSDGPANQPQH
TRBV7-3,TRBJ2-3,ASSLWGAQSSTDTQY
TRBV30,TRBJ1-6,AWSVTRLTGSFNSPLH
TRBV5-1,TRBJ1-1,ASSLLPDENTEAF
TRBV7-2,TRBJ1-5,ASSLFGEDNQPQH
TRBV7-8,TRBJ1-5,ASTIGQGYNQPQH
TRBV5-6,TRBJ1-1,ASSFDRVGTEAF
TRBV19,TRBJ1-6,ASSIPTGGNGSPLH
TRBV7-2,TRBJ2-3,ASSPGGLAGIDTQY
TRBV27,TRBJ2-3,ASTPNTGDTQY
TRBV14,TRBJ1-3,ASSYQDLFRTGNTIY
TRBV14,TRBJ2-5,ASSQDLIQETQY
TRBV10-3,TRBJ1-2,AISERPENYGYT
TRBV7-2,TRBJ1-3,ASSPRTGNTIY
TRBV10-1,TRBJ1-1,ASSESKFWGDEAF
TRBV5-1,TRBJ1-4,ASSLNRGENQKLF
TRBV19,TRBJ2-2,ASSILAGGTGELF
TRBV3-1/TRBV3-2,TRBJ2-5,ASSQVNSQETQY
TRBV7-2,TRBJ1-4,ASSSRTGLEKLF
TRBV7-9,TRBJ1-5,ASSSKDSNQPQH
TRBV7-9,TRBJ1-2,ASSLWESYGYT
TRBV6-5,TRBJ1-3,ASSYRDRGNTIY
TRBV19,TRBJ2-1,ASRIPGQGANEQF
TRBV6-2/TRBV6-3,TRBJ1-5,ASSYTTRPQH
TRBV5-1,TRBJ2-1,ASSFPSRGLDNEQF
TRBV5-4,TRBJ1-2,ASSSPGLNYGYT
TRBV14,TRBJ1-1,ASSQSLNTEAF
TRBV13,TRBJ1-1,ASSSRTNTEAF
TRBV6-2/TRBV6-3,TRBJ2-3,ASSSYGGGFGDTQY
TRBV5-1,TRBJ2-3,ASSVGTEWGDTQY
TRBV18,TRBJ1-6,ASSPSGANSPLH
TRBV29-1,TRBJ1-2,SASWGLGYGYT
TRBV12-3/TRBV12-4,TRBJ1-6,ASSFPYSPLH
TRBV19,TRBJ2-3,ASRRDRGGADTQY
TRBV3-1/TRBV3-2,TRBJ2-1,ASSQAPGVFNEQF
TRBV23-1,TRBJ2-4,ASSHLGKNIQY
TRBV5-5,TRBJ2-5,ASSLATTSGRETQY
TRBV27,TRBJ2-1,ASSWGGINEQF
TRBV19,TRBJ1-1,ASSPWRGGRAEAF
TRBV10-1,TRBJ2-2,ASSTQGFGELF
TRBV5-1,TRBJ1-1,ASSLGGNPGDTEAF